This T cell receptor beta chain derives from a study of shared clonotypes between healthy human individuals. CDR1 is ENHRY and CDR2 is SYGVKD in the germline V gene. CDR3 length: 15 amino acids. V gave up 6 bases and J gave up 8 bases; unmatched junction bases: 9. This table comes from immunoSEQ multiplex PCR, and its TCRdb copy is limited to in-frame clones, with some not included. The data show about 730,000 clones, around 70% seen once. The gene calls are TRBV10-3 and TRBJ1-4, with 10 bases fitting TRBD1. This clonotype was obtained from a woman in her 30s in good health. The sample was memory CD4+ T cells sorted from blood. Indicated subset: CD45RA-negative fraction. The CDR3 nucleotides read TGTGCCATCAGACCCTCCGGGACAGGGGTGGAAAAACTGTTTTTT. This translates into CAIRPSGTGVEKLFF.